This T cell receptor (beta chain) was obtained from a study of cytomegalovirus exposure and HLA in healthy donors. This clone is a singleton in its sample. Its target is unknown. Assay used: immunoSEQ multiplex PCR; TCRdb lists only in-frame clones, some missing. The sample carries about 220,000 clones, around 88% recorded once. The V end was cut by 4 bases, the J end by 0 bases, with 9 bases between. The CDR3 runs to 14 residues. Germline CDR1 and CDR2: MDHEN and SYDVKM. Study-level results: The dataset shows that most TCR sequences were rare, while some public TCRs occurred in many donors. Cytomegalovirus-associated TCR beta chains were listed, numbering some 170.

The chain combines TRBV28 with TRBJ1-1, with D possibly matching TRBD1 (6 bases). The clonotype originates from a woman aged 18-35 years in good health and CMV-seronegative. What was sequenced was PBMCs. CDR3 residues: CASSWDNLNTEAFF. The DNA for the CDR3 is TGTGCCAGCAGTTGGGACAACTTGAACACTGAAGCTTTCTTT.